This T cell receptor (beta chain) was sequenced during a study of blood T cell repertoires in COVID-19. Study-level information: Both acute and convalescent COVID-19 samples were obtained from the United States, Italy and Spain. Nucleic acid was either cDNA or gDNA, and it came from T cells, B-cell-depleted T cells, or PBMCs.

The CDR3 consists of 15 residues. Germline V gives CDR1 MNHNY, CDR2 SVGAGI (reference sequence). The junction had 4 bases not matched to a gene; V was cut back by 5 bases and J by 2 bases. In the source study's methods: It was from reference gene primer amplification that nucleated cell counts were estimated. Libraries were prepared by immunoSEQ multiplex PCR; TCRdb keeps only in-frame clonotypes and omits some of them. Clonal size and the V and J genes are those of that table, whereas D and trimming came from the DNA. The table includes a few hundred thousand clones, roughly 89% detected once. The chain employs TRBV6-6 and TRBJ2-7, with 12 bases lining up with TRBD2. The receptor comes from a woman in her 40s who had recovered from COVID-19. Sequencing input: peripheral blood. For the CDR3, the DNA is TGTGCCAGCAGTACGACTAGCGGGGGAGCCTACGAGCAGTACTTC. It specifies CASSTTSGGAYEQYF.